What follows are 18 T cell receptor beta chains derived from one specimen sequenced in a study of blood T cell repertoires in COVID-19 (dated by TCRdb to the early 2020s). The library relied on the immunoSEQ multiplex PCR assay. As stored in TCRdb, this immuneACCESS dataset retains in-frame rearrangements with V and J assigned. A fraction of the clones does not appear; measured against another copy, unresolved V genes explain less than half of the discrepancy, and the remainder lacks a known reason. The sample includes tens of thousands of clones, with 75% to 90% observed a single time. Under 20% of the sample is in the top ten clones. Sequencing was performed on peripheral blood. Every receptor here comes from a human donor in a cohort sampled during active COVID-19.

The J gene is TRBJ2-1, the V gene TRBV18; 10 bases line up with TRBD2. CDR1 and CDR2 (germline): KGHSH, LQKENI. Trimming took 5 bases from V and 0 from J; bases not matched to a gene: 4. This CDR3 spans 16 amino acids. The CDR3 DNA is TGTGCCAGCTCATCTAGCGGGAGCCTCTCCTACAATGAGCAGTTCTTC. As protein: CASSSSGSLSYNEQFF.

This chain links TRBV5-5 with TRBJ1-5; D is uncertain. The germline V gene has CDR1 SGHKS and CDR2 YYEKEE (reference sequence). This CDR3 contains 14 residues. V lost 4 bases and J 0 bases, leaving 8 bases between the germline ends. CDR3 in DNA: TGTGCCAGCAGCCGTGAGTATAGCAATCAGCCCCAGCATTTT. Translating it yields CASSREYSNQPQHF.

V is TRBV6-5 and J is TRBJ2-3; 7 bases line up with TRBD2. This CDR3 region has 15 residues. Germline assignment: CDR1 MNHEY and CDR2 SVGAGI. The V segment lost 0 bases and the J segment 2 bases; nucleotides outside the gene matches: 2. DNA of the CDR3: TGTGCCAGCAGTTACTCTAGCGGGTCCACAGATACGCAGTATTTT. This translates into CASSYSSGSTDTQYF.

The chain recombines TRBV24-1 with TRBJ1-1; D not resolved. The CDR3 extends over 11 amino acids. Germline V gives CDR1 KGHDR, CDR2 SFDVKD. The V and J ends lost 5 bases and 5 bases respectively, with 5 bases between them. CDR3 loop: CATSAGTEAFF. Written as DNA, the CDR3 is TGTGCCACCAGTGCGGGGACTGAAGCTTTCTTT.

The chain couples TRBV3-1 (or the pseudogene TRBV3-2) to TRBJ2-7, with 12 bases matching TRBD2. The CDR3 length is 15 residues. V lost 3 bases, J lost 3 bases, and 3 bases stayed unmatched. In germline, CDR1 is LGHDT, CDR2 YNNKEL (reference sequence). This CDR3 is CASSHRTSGVYEQYF. CDR3 nucleotides: TGTGCCAGCAGCCACCGGACTAGCGGGGTCTACGAGCAGTACTTC.

This clone was seen just once. The rearrangement links TRBV27 to TRBJ1-1; 7 nucleotides agree with TRBD1. Germline V lookup: CDR1 MNHEY, CDR2 SMNVEV (reference sequence). The CDR3 sequence is 13 residues long. With V trimmed by 6 bases and J by 7 bases, 8 bases remained unmatched. The CDR3 DNA is TGTGCCAGCAGCCCATCTCGGACAGGTGAAGCTTTCTTT. Its protein is CASSPSRTGEAFF.

The CDR3 nucleotides are TGTGCCAGCAGTCGGGGGGAGGCCTACGAGCAGTACTTC. Its translation: CASSRGEAYEQYF. The chain couples TRBV27 to TRBJ2-7; 7 bases agree with TRBD2. Per the germline V gene, CDR1 is MNHEY and CDR2 is SMNVEV (reference sequence). After removal of 5 bases from V and 2 bases from J, the junction contained 3 bases not matched to a gene. The CDR3 extends over 13 amino acids.

This clone was observed a few times. The CDR3 DNA reads TGCGCCAGCAGCTTGGAGGGGACAGTCACCGGGGAGCTGTTTTTT. Protein product: CASSLEGTVTGELFF. This sequence joins TRBV5-1 and TRBJ2-2; 7 bases match TRBD1. V shed 0 bases, J shed 4 bases, and the junction held 3 bases outside the gene matches. Per germline, CDR1 SGHRS and CDR2 YFSETQ. The CDR3 has 15 amino acids.

This chain joins TRBV11-2 and TRBJ1-2; unclear D gene. Trimming cost V 3 bases and J 7 bases, with 9 bases left between them. The CDR3 extends over 12 amino acids. CDR1 and CDR2 from the germline V gene are SGHAT and FQNNGV. As DNA, the CDR3 is TGTGCCAGCAGCTTGGGCGGGTTTGGCTACACCTTC. Its protein is CASSLGGFGYTF.

The chain is built from TRBV6-6 and TRBJ2-7, with D tentatively TRBD1 (6 bases). The CDR3 is 16 amino acids. V lost 2 bases, J lost 2 bases, and 16 bases lay in between. CDR1 MNHNY and CDR2 SVGAGI come from the germline V gene (reference sequence). The CDR3 sequence: CASSYAPGEGAYEQYF. The CDR3 DNA reads as TGTGCCAGCAGTTACGCGCCAGGGGAAGGGGCCTACGAGCAGTACTTC.

The chain has TRBV5-1 and TRBJ2-7; 7 positions match TRBD1. This CDR3 region has 14 residues. Germline loops: CDR1 SGHRS, CDR2 YFSETQ. The junction had 5 bases not matched to a gene; V was cut back by 5 bases and J by 0 bases. DNA of the CDR3: TGCGCCAGCAGGTTGACAGGGTACTCCTACGAGCAGTACTTC. It yields the protein CASRLTGYSYEQYF.

The chain combines TRBV25-1 with TRBJ1-4; the D gene is possibly TRBD1 (6 bases). This CDR3 has 15 amino acids. Trimming took 8 bases from V and 8 from J, leaving 21 bases between them. The germline V gene has CDR1 MGHDK and CDR2 SYGVNS. The CDR3 sequence is CASGFTRGIGEKLFF. In nucleotides, the CDR3 is TGTGCCAGCGGGTTTACGAGGGGGATAGGGGAAAAACTGTTTTTT.

The chain links TRBV19 to TRBJ1-6, with TRBD1 as a possible D gene (6 bases). Germline V gene sequence: CDR1 LNHDA, CDR2 SQIVND (reference sequence). There are 13 residues in the CDR3. V lost 6 bases and J 7 bases, leaving 10 bases between the germline ends. Here the CDR3 DNA reads TGTGCCAGTAGGGACAGCGACAATTCACCCCTCCACTTT. This sequence encodes CASRDSDNSPLHF.

This rearrangement joins TRBV18 to TRBJ2-3; 10 bases are a match to TRBD1. Unmatched junction bases numbered 4, after V lost 6 bases and J lost 1 base. The CDR3 is 15 residues long. In germline, CDR1 is KGHSH, CDR2 LQKENI. CDR3 loop: CASSPGTGGTDTQYF. CDR3 bases: TGTGCCAGCTCTCCGGGGACAGGGGGCACAGATACGCAGTATTTT. Supplemented by reference TRBV18 and TRBJ2-3, the full variable domain reads NAGVMQNPRHLVRRRGQEARLRCSPMKGHSHVYWYRQLPEEGLKFMVYLQKENIIDESGMPKERFSAEFPKEGPSILRIQQVVRGDSAAYFCASSPGTGGTDTQYFGPGTRLTVL.

The V gene is TRBV24-1, the J gene TRBJ2-6; perhaps TRBD1 as D (6 bases). The CDR3 is 18 residues long. Trimming took off 4 bases at V and 4 bases at J, with 19 bases between the two ends. CDR1 and CDR2 from the germline V gene are KGHDR and SFDVKD. The CDR3 nucleotides are TGTGCCACCAGTGACCCAAATACAGGGTTAGGCGGGGCCAACGTCCTGACTTTC. This gives the protein CATSDPNTGLGGANVLTF.

In its sample, this clone was seen a few times. The chain links TRBV28 to TRBJ1-5; 10 nucleotides agree with TRBD1. The V segment lost 6 bases and the J segment 7 bases; nucleotides outside the gene matches: 6. This CDR3 contains 14 residues. In germline, CDR1 is MDHEN, CDR2 SYDVKM. CDR3 amino acids: CASSSGTGVQPQHF. DNA of the CDR3: TGTGCCAGCAGCTCCGGGACAGGGGTCCAGCCCCAGCATTTT.

This sequence joins TRBV5-1 and TRBJ2-3; weak D call: TRBD2 (6 bases). This CDR3 is 14 amino acids long. V shed 3 bases and J shed 3 bases, with 11 bases lying between them. Looked up from germline, CDR1 is SGHRS and CDR2 is YFSETQ. CDR3 loop: CASSSGLSTDTQYF. In nucleotides, the CDR3 is TGCGCCAGCAGCTCGGGACTTTCTACAGATACGCAGTATTTT.

This clone has only a few counts. The chain carries TRBV28 and TRBJ2-7; D is unresolved. The length of the CDR3 is 14 residues. CDR1 MDHEN and CDR2 SYDVKM come from the germline V gene. V lost 10 bases and J 1 base, leaving 17 bases between the germline ends. The CDR3 nucleotides are TGTGCCACACAAAACCGGGTCATATCCTACGAGCAGTACTTC. Its translation: CATQNRVISYEQYF.